This entry concerns a single TCR beta chain. In this sample, this clone turned up a few times. What antigen it recognizes has not been identified. Base qualities are not recorded, but no much larger clone differs from it by a single base. These data originate in a study of CD8+ T cells in alopecia areata listed by TCRdb under 2018. A note on the overall study: Treated patients were enrolled in an open-label pilot trial of oral tofacitinib at 5 to 10 mg twice daily for moderate-to-severe alopecia areata. The SALT score, which quantifies the percentage of affected scalp surface area, was used to measure disease severity in treated patients. Clonality in the scalp was compared among normal scalp (n=4), patchy alopecia areata scalp (n=8), and alopecia totalis/universalis scalp (n=8). The study used high-throughput TCRbeta sequencing to examine T cell clonal expansion in alopecia areata, in both the C3H/HeJ mouse model and human patients. Amplification of TCRbeta CDR3 regions was done by immunoSEQ multiplex PCR using 35 Vbeta forward primers and 13 Jbeta reverse primers. Biopsies were taken from tofacitinib-treated patients at baseline and at 4 and 24 weeks of treatment, and a later scalp biopsy was taken in several of the tofacitinib-treated patients. The RNA source kit depended on sample type: the PAXgene miRNA kit for fixed scalp, the miRNeasy kit for PBMCs, and the RNeasy kit for mouse skin. On the human side, TCRbeta sequencing was run on scalp tissue and on sorted CD4+ and CD8+ peripheral blood T cells from healthy controls and from alopecia areata patients with either patchy or totalis/universalis disease. Tofacitinib was given for 6 to 18 months, followed by 6 months of follow-up off drug to assess delayed response and recurrence.

Libraries were made using the immunoSEQ multiplex PCR assay. For TCR sequencing, RNA was extracted from every sample and reverse transcribed into cDNA to serve as template. SuperScript III was used for first-strand cDNA synthesis, primed with a 2:1 mix of oligo-dT and random hexamers. Amplification bias was assessed with a synthetic immune receptor repertoire, and residual bias was removed computationally. On the authors' methods: Raw reads were preprocessed for error removal, and CDR3 was defined according to IMGT conventions as running from the conserved cysteine to phenylalanine. Clonality was computed by normalizing Shannon entropy by log2 of the number of productive unique TCRs and subtracting the result from 1. Whether scalp clones were CD4 or CD8 was inferred by matching scalp TCRbeta sequences against CD4 and CD8 repertoires sorted from blood. The immuneACCESS repertoire file appears here via TCRdb, limited to in-frame rearrangements. These files lack a portion of the clones; in checked studies, under half of the deficit traces to unresolved V genes, and the cause of the others is not known. V, J and clone size reflect that table, while D and trimming were determined from the DNA. Within this sample are about 260,000 clones, with roughly 60% of them counted one time only. Together, the top ten hold about 0.9% of the sample.

Read against the paper, the sample's treatment or condition label means: oral pan-JAK inhibitor, 5-10 mg twice daily. Peripheral blood and lesional scalp punch biopsies were obtained from patients with alopecia areata. PBMCs were isolated by density centrifugation and stained for CD3, CD4 and CD8, after which CD4+ and CD8+ T cells were sorted on a FACSAria. Here is what the overall study found, with its caveats: Because the treated cohort was small and included a single nonresponder, larger studies are needed to assess links between baseline CD8+ expansion and response. Lesional scalp, especially in alopecia totalis/universalis, showed higher clonality and more expanded CD8+ clones than normal scalp, suggesting antigenic drive. Tofacitinib significantly decreased scalp clonality and the number of expanded CD8+ clones among the top 100 scalp clones. Unlike mouse skin, which is dominated by gammadelta T cells, normal human skin has resident alphabeta T cells that are also sequenced, and this complicates analysis of the scalp TCR repertoire. Many expanded lesional clones were found to persist in scalp and blood during tofacitinib treatment, and relapse after treatment cessation may be partly explained by this persistence. Shared TCR sequences between patients were less evident than in mice, which may be partly attributable to HLA diversity in the patient population.

This clonotype originated in a human donor with alopecia areata. Sequences were derived from CD4+ T cells sorted from blood, sampled around week 53, from a patient treated with tofacitinib.

CDR3 protein: CASSELTGIRQEQFF. The sequenced DNA is TGTGCCAGCAGTGAATTAACAGGGATCCGGCAAGAGCAGTTCTTC. The chain is made from TRBV2 and TRBJ2-1; a tentative D call is TRBD1 (6 bases match). As encoded in the germline V gene, CDR1 is SNHLY while CDR2 is FYNNEI. The CDR3 numbers 15 residues from cysteine through phenylalanine. Here the CDR3 DNA is all that survives: 45 bases in frame from base 1. The V end loses 2 bases and the J end loses 10 bases, and a stretch of 18 bases separates them.